A selection of T cell receptor beta chains follows, all from one sample in a study of blood T cell repertoires in COVID-19. Measured with immunoSEQ multiplex PCR; TCRdb has only the in-frame clones, and not every one. Of roughly 220,000 clones detected, roughly four fifths appear once; the ten largest clones hold approximately 3%. Sequencing was done on a sample of peripheral blood. The source is a woman aged 30 to 39 who had recovered from COVID-19. Each CDR3 is given with its conserved first and last residue. The D gene is left open where the match is weak. Some rows have no size entry. The others give once, few or many, or a class for an expanded clone.

v_call: TRBV5-1
j_call: TRBJ1-3
d_call: .
clone_size: once
cdr3_nt: TGCGCCAGCAGCTTGGAAGGCGGCAGCTCTGGAAACACCATATATTTT
cdr3_aa: CASSLEGGSSGNTIYF

v_call: TRBV5-6
j_call: TRBJ1-4
d_call: .
clone_size: .
cdr3_nt: TGTGCCAGCAGTTCCCGGGACACAACAACTAATGAAAAACTGTTTTTT
cdr3_aa: CASSSRDTTTNEKLFF

v_call: TRBV28
j_call: TRBJ2-3
d_call: TRBD2
clone_size: .
cdr3_nt: TGTGCCAGCAGTCCGACTAGCGGGAGAACAGATACGCAGTATTTT
cdr3_aa: CASSPTSGRTDTQYF

v_call: TRBV28
j_call: TRBJ2-3
d_call: .
clone_size: .
cdr3_nt: TGTGCCAGCAGCCTGACTAGAAGTACGCAGTATTTT
cdr3_aa: CASSLTRSTQYF

v_call: TRBV2
j_call: TRBJ2-3
d_call: .
clone_size: .
cdr3_nt: TGTGCCAGCAGCGAACAGGTTGAAGATACGCAGTATTTT
cdr3_aa: CASSEQVEDTQYF

v_call: TRBV25-1
j_call: TRBJ2-5
d_call: .
clone_size: .
cdr3_nt: TGTGCCAGCAGCCATCATGGGGGTTACAGGGAGGAGACCCAGTACTTC
cdr3_aa: CASSHHGGYREETQYF

v_call: TRBV4-1
j_call: TRBJ2-1
d_call: .
clone_size: .
cdr3_nt: TGCGCCAGCAGCCAAGGGGCCCAGAAGTACAATGAGCAGTTCTTC
cdr3_aa: CASSQGAQKYNEQFF

v_call: TRBV5-1
j_call: TRBJ2-1
d_call: TRBD2
clone_size: .
cdr3_nt: TGCGCCAGTAGAGCGGGAGCGTCCTACAATGAGCAGTTCTTC
cdr3_aa: CASRAGASYNEQFF

v_call: TRBV27
j_call: TRBJ1-5
d_call: .
clone_size: .
cdr3_nt: TGTGCCAGCCAACGGGATGATGATCAGCCCCAGCATTTT
cdr3_aa: CASQRDDDQPQHF

v_call: TRBV18
j_call: TRBJ2-1
d_call: TRBD2
clone_size: .
cdr3_nt: TGTGCCAGCTCCCAGACGGGAGGGAATGAGCAGTTCTTC
cdr3_aa: CASSQTGGNEQFF

v_call: TRBV11-2
j_call: TRBJ1-2
d_call: .
clone_size: once
cdr3_nt: TGTGCCAGCAGCTTGTCCGGCAGGGCCTATGGCTACACCTTC
cdr3_aa: CASSLSGRAYGYTF

v_call: TRBV29-1
j_call: TRBJ1-4
d_call: .
clone_size: .
cdr3_nt: TGCAGCGTTGGTTCAGGGAGGGGGAATGAAAAACTGTTTTTT
cdr3_aa: CSVGSGRGNEKLFF

v_call: TRBV7-8
j_call: TRBJ1-5
d_call: TRBD1
clone_size: few
cdr3_nt: TGTGCCAGCAGCTTGTCAGGGGACAGGGGGAGTCAGCCCCAGCATTTT
cdr3_aa: CASSLSGDRGSQPQHF

v_call: TRBV3-1/TRBV3-2
j_call: TRBJ2-2
d_call: TRBD2
clone_size: .
cdr3_nt: TGTGCCAGCAGCCGCCGAACAGGACTAGCGGGAGAGGCCGGGGAGCTGTTTTTT
cdr3_aa: CASSRRTGLAGEAGELFF

v_call: TRBV9
j_call: TRBJ2-1
d_call: TRBD2
clone_size: .
cdr3_nt: TGTGCCAGCAGCGTACCCACCGGGACTAGCGGGAGACCCTCCTACAATGAGCAGTTCTTC
cdr3_aa: CASSVPTGTSGRPSYNEQFF

v_call: TRBV30
j_call: TRBJ2-2
d_call: TRBD2
clone_size: .
cdr3_nt: TGTGCCTGGAGTGCAGGACTAGATCGGGAGCTGTTTTTT
cdr3_aa: CAWSAGLDRELFF

v_call: TRBV9
j_call: TRBJ1-4
d_call: .
clone_size: .
cdr3_nt: TGTGCCAGCAGCGTAGTTCCGGGAGAAAAACTGTTTTTT
cdr3_aa: CASSVVPGEKLFF

v_call: TRBV4-2
j_call: TRBJ2-7
d_call: TRBD2
clone_size: .
cdr3_nt: TGTGCCAGCAGCCGGGGGGGCGGGACTAGCGGGTTCTCTGGGGAAGGGCAGTACTTC
cdr3_aa: CASSRGGGTSGFSGEGQYF

v_call: TRBV7-9
j_call: TRBJ1-2
d_call: .
clone_size: .
cdr3_nt: TGTGCCAGCAGCTTGGAGACGGGCAGGGCCTATGGCTACACCTTC
cdr3_aa: CASSLETGRAYGYTF

v_call: TRBV19
j_call: TRBJ1-3
d_call: .
clone_size: .
cdr3_nt: TGTGCCAGTAGTATTAAATGGCCTGGAAACACCATATATTTT
cdr3_aa: CASSIKWPGNTIYF

v_call: TRBV28
j_call: TRBJ1-5
d_call: TRBD1
clone_size: few
cdr3_nt: TGTGCCAGCAGTTTAGGACAGGGGGACAATCAGCCCCAGCATTTT
cdr3_aa: CASSLGQGDNQPQHF

v_call: TRBV6-6
j_call: TRBJ1-5
d_call: .
clone_size: .
cdr3_nt: TGTGCCAGCAGTTACTCGAAGGACAGTAGCAATCAGCCCCAGCATTTT
cdr3_aa: CASSYSKDSSNQPQHF

v_call: TRBV6-2/TRBV6-3
j_call: TRBJ2-2
d_call: .
clone_size: .
cdr3_nt: TGTGCCAGCAGTCAACCGGCCGGGGAGCTGTTTTTT
cdr3_aa: CASSQPAGELFF

v_call: TRBV24-1
j_call: TRBJ2-7
d_call: .
clone_size: .
cdr3_nt: TGTGCCACCAGTCCAAGGGGCTGGGGCGAGCAGTACTTC
cdr3_aa: CATSPRGWGEQYF

v_call: TRBV29-1
j_call: TRBJ2-1
d_call: TRBD2
clone_size: .
cdr3_nt: TGCAGCGTTGACCGGACTAGCGGGAGACCCGATGAGCAGTTCTTC
cdr3_aa: CSVDRTSGRPDEQFF

v_call: TRBV6-5
j_call: TRBJ1-6
d_call: .
clone_size: .
cdr3_nt: TGTGCCAGCAGCAATAATTCACCCCTCCACTTT
cdr3_aa: CASSNNSPLHF

v_call: TRBV4-2
j_call: TRBJ2-7
d_call: TRBD1
clone_size: .
cdr3_nt: TGTGCCAGCAGCCCGAAGGACCAGCCCCCGGGACAGGGAGACGAGCAGTACTTC
cdr3_aa: CASSPKDQPPGQGDEQYF

v_call: TRBV5-5
j_call: TRBJ2-6
d_call: .
clone_size: .
cdr3_nt: TGTGCCAGCAGCTTAGGGGGAGTCTCTGGGGCCAACGTCCTGACTTTC
cdr3_aa: CASSLGGVSGANVLTF

v_call: TRBV15
j_call: TRBJ2-3
d_call: .
clone_size: once
cdr3_nt: TGTGCCACCAGCGTAACAGGGTACTACACAGATACGCAGTATTTT
cdr3_aa: CATSVTGYYTDTQYF

v_call: TRBV11-2
j_call: TRBJ1-1
d_call: .
clone_size: once
cdr3_nt: TGTGCCAGCAGCTTAGAATCTCTAGGCACTGAAGCTTTCTTT
cdr3_aa: CASSLESLGTEAFF

v_call: TRBV20-1
j_call: TRBJ2-1
d_call: TRBD2
clone_size: .
cdr3_nt: TGCAGTGCTAGTGTTAGCGGGAGATTCTACAATGAGCAGTTCTTC
cdr3_aa: CSASVSGRFYNEQFF

v_call: TRBV6-6
j_call: TRBJ2-1
d_call: .
clone_size: .
cdr3_nt: TGTGCCAGCACCAAAGGGAGCGGATCATACAATGAGCAGTTCTTC
cdr3_aa: CASTKGSGSYNEQFF

v_call: TRBV19
j_call: TRBJ2-5
d_call: TRBD2
clone_size: .
cdr3_nt: TGTGCCAGTAGTATAGAGCGGGGGGCGGAGACCCAGTACTTC
cdr3_aa: CASSIERGAETQYF

v_call: TRBV4-2
j_call: TRBJ2-5
d_call: TRBD2
clone_size: .
cdr3_nt: TGTGCCAGCAGCCAAGAACGAGCGGGAGGGAGGGAGACCCAGTACTTC
cdr3_aa: CASSQERAGGRETQYF

v_call: TRBV2
j_call: TRBJ2-7
d_call: .
clone_size: .
cdr3_nt: TGTGCCAGCAGTGAGGGGACATACGAGCAGTACTTC
cdr3_aa: CASSEGTYEQYF

v_call: TRBV10-3
j_call: TRBJ2-5
d_call: TRBD2
clone_size: .
cdr3_nt: TGTGCCATCAGTGAGAATGGGGGGAGGGGACTAGAGACCCAGTACTTC
cdr3_aa: CAISENGGRGLETQYF

v_call: TRBV6-6
j_call: TRBJ1-1
d_call: .
clone_size: .
cdr3_nt: TGTGCCAGCAGTTACTCGTCAGAGGGTATGAACACTGAAGCTTTCTTT
cdr3_aa: CASSYSSEGMNTEAFF

v_call: TRBV11-2
j_call: TRBJ2-7
d_call: .
clone_size: once
cdr3_nt: TGTGCCAGCAGCTTAGGCCTAGACTGGGGAGGCGAGCAGTACTTC
cdr3_aa: CASSLGLDWGGEQYF

v_call: TRBV28
j_call: TRBJ2-1
d_call: .
clone_size: .
cdr3_nt: TGTGCCAGCAGTGAGTTGACAGGAACTGATAGGGTTGATGAGCAGTTCTTC
cdr3_aa: CASSELTGTDRVDEQFF

v_call: TRBV6-5
j_call: TRBJ1-2
d_call: TRBD1
clone_size: .
cdr3_nt: TGTGCCAGCAGGCCTGGGCCAGGGGGCGCCAATGGCTACACCTTC
cdr3_aa: CASRPGPGGANGYTF